This T cell receptor (beta chain) was obtained from a study of blood T cell repertoires in COVID-19. As for the study in general: COVID-19 samples, acute and convalescent, were from the United States, Italy and Spain. PBMCs, B-cell-depleted T cells, or T cells were the source of the cDNA or gDNA that made up the material.

The CDR3 covers 19 residues. The V gene end was trimmed by 0 bases and the J gene end by 2 bases; junction bases not matched to a gene: 13. Germline-derived CDR1 and CDR2 are LGHDT and YNNKEL (reference sequence). In the source study's methods: Quantification of nucleated cells was approximated via reference gene primer amplification. The table came from immunoSEQ multiplex PCR; TCRdb's copy has only in-frame clones and leaves some out. V, J and clone size are taken as reported in that table, and D and trimming were inferred from the DNA itself. The top ten hold around 5.3% of the sample, which has about 54,000 clones, roughly 81% seen once.

Sequences were obtained from peripheral blood. The sequence came from a woman aged 60 to 75 with acute or convalescent COVID-19. V and J are TRBV3-1 (or the pseudogene TRBV3-2) and TRBJ1-3; 7 bases are a match to TRBD1. The CDR3 DNA reads TGTGCCAGCAGCCAAGACGCAGGACAGGCCCGTCTCACTGGAAACACCATATATTTT. It encodes CASSQDAGQARLTGNTIYF.